A single sample gave rise to the 26 T cell receptor beta chains below, sequenced in a study of cytomegalovirus exposure and HLA in healthy donors. The PCR ran on 60 Vbeta and 13 Jbeta primers. Generated by immunoSEQ multiplex PCR, the TCRdb table keeps only in-frame clones and is missing some. The sample contains about 180,000 clones, 75% to 85% of which appear only once. Sequencing was done on a sample of PBMCs. The receptor set was obtained from a woman aged 18-30 years in good health and CMV-seropositive.

V and J are TRBV27 and TRBJ1-2; D remains ambiguous. Per the germline V gene, CDR1 is MNHEY and CDR2 is SMNVEV (reference sequence). Trimming took 2 bases from V and 7 from J, leaving 14 bases between them. The CDR3 loop spans 14 amino acids. This chain's CDR3 is CASSLAKGVAGYTF. In DNA form, the CDR3 reads TGTGCCAGCAGTTTAGCGAAGGGAGTGGCTGGCTACACCTTC.

This clone was picked up many times. The chain joins TRBV9 to TRBJ1-6, with 9 bases fitting TRBD1. This CDR3 contains 16 residues. The trim removed 3 bases at V and 7 bases at J, leaving 8 bases unmatched. Germline CDR1 SGDLS, CDR2 YYNGEE. The CDR3 nucleotides read TGTGCCAGCAGCGACGGCCCGGGGACAGGGAATTCACCCCTCCACTTT. Its protein is CASSDGPGTGNSPLHF.

The chain recombines TRBV4-1 with TRBJ1-2; TRBD1 aligns across 7 bases. This CDR3 spans 14 amino acids. Germline-derived CDR1 and CDR2 are MGHRA and YSYEKL. Trimming removed 6 bases from V and 5 bases from J; junction bases left unmatched: 9. The CDR3 spells CASRQTGLAYGYTF. The CDR3 DNA reads as TGCGCCAGCAGACAGACAGGGTTAGCGTATGGCTACACCTTC.

The chain employs TRBV28 and TRBJ1-4; 9 bases are a match to TRBD1. The CDR3 runs 16 residues. Per germline, CDR1 MDHEN and CDR2 SYDVKM. The V and J ends lost 7 bases and 3 bases, in that order; junction bases with no gene match: 9. CDR3 amino acids: CASTGTGPAANEKLFF. The CDR3 nucleotides are TGTGCCAGCACCGGGACAGGGCCTGCTGCTAATGAAAAACTGTTTTTT.

The chain combines TRBV7-2 with TRBJ2-7, with D possibly TRBD2 on 5 matching bases. The CDR3 is made up of 11 amino acids. Per germline, CDR1 SGHTA and CDR2 FQGNSA. The V gene lost 8 bases and the J gene lost 5 bases, with 10 bases spanning the gap. This chain's CDR3 is CASVSSNEQYF. The CDR3 DNA follows: TGTGCCAGCGTGTCTAGCAACGAGCAGTACTTC. The whole variable domain, filled in from reference TRBV7-2 and TRBJ2-7, reads GAGVSQSPSNKVTEKGKDVELRCDPISGHTALYWYRQSLGQGLEFLIYFQGNSAPDKSGLPSDRFSAERTGGSVSTLTIQRTQQEDSAVYLCASVSSNEQYFGPGTRLTVT.

The chain employs TRBV27 and TRBJ2-2; D not resolved. The CDR3 extends over 14 amino acids. V lost 3 bases and J 5 bases, leaving 10 bases between the germline ends. Per the germline V gene, CDR1 is MNHEY and CDR2 is SMNVEV (reference sequence). CDR3 region: CASSFRQSTGELFF. CDR3 bases: TGTGCCAGCAGTTTCAGGCAGTCAACCGGGGAGCTGTTTTTT.

This clone has a handful of counts. The rearrangement uses TRBV9 and TRBJ1-4, with TRBD1 identical over 9 bases. The CDR3 is 15 residues long. V lost 4 bases to trimming and J lost 3 bases; unmatched junction nucleotides: 4. Germline loops: CDR1 SGDLS, CDR2 YYNGEE. This chain's CDR3 is CASSIRQGANEKLFF. CDR3 in DNA: TGTGCCAGCAGCATCCGACAGGGGGCTAATGAAAAACTGTTTTTT.

The chain uses TRBV7-8 and TRBJ1-5, with D possibly TRBD1 on 5 matching bases. Trimming took off 7 bases at V and 5 bases at J, with 12 bases between the two ends. The CDR3 runs 13 residues. The germline gives CDR1 SGHVS, CDR2 FQNEAQ. The CDR3 sequence: CASKGQGYQPQHF. CDR3 DNA sequence: TGTGCCAGCAAGGGGCAGGGCTATCAGCCCCAGCATTTT. Drawing the rest from reference TRBV7-8 and TRBJ1-5, the complete variable domain is GAGVSQSPRYKVAKRGQDVALRCDPISGHVSLFWYQQALGQGPEFLTYFQNEAQLDKSGLPSDRFFAERPEGSVSTLKIQRTQQEDSAVYLCASKGQGYQPQHFGDGTRLSIL.

This chain joins TRBV7-8 and TRBJ1-5; 8 bases line up with TRBD1. The trim removed 9 bases at V and 7 bases at J, leaving 11 bases unmatched. Germline-derived CDR1 and CDR2 are SGHVS and FQNEAQ. The CDR3 is made up of 14 amino acids. CDR3 sequence reads: CASTDRAAGQPQHF. The CDR3 nucleotides read TGTGCCAGTACGGACAGGGCGGCAGGGCAGCCCCAGCATTTT.

The chain joins TRBV19 to TRBJ1-4; a weak D match, TRBD1 (6 bases). The germline gives CDR1 LNHDA, CDR2 SQIVND (reference sequence). Between the trimmed V and J ends, which lost 6 bases and 13 bases, there was a span of 15 bases. The CDR3 totals 12 residues. CDR3 DNA sequence: TGTGCCAGTAGCCCCAGAGGGGGTGTACTGTTTTTT. It yields the protein CASSPRGGVLFF.

In DNA form, the CDR3 reads TGCGCCAGCAGCTCGTCAGTATTGCCGGGACAGGGAGCCTATGGCTACACCTTC. It encodes CASSSSVLPGQGAYGYTF. The chain links TRBV5-1 to TRBJ1-2, with 9 positions matching TRBD1. Germline CDR1 reads SGHRS; CDR2 reads YFSETQ. V shed 3 bases, J shed 4 bases, and the junction held 16 bases outside the gene matches. This CDR3 is built from 18 residues.

The chain combines TRBV5-8 with TRBJ1-5, with a possible D match to TRBD1 (6 bases). Trimming took off 3 bases at V and 5 bases at J, with 15 bases between the two ends. Germline V gene data show CDR1 as SGHTS and CDR2 as YDEGEE. The CDR3 contains 15 residues. Here the CDR3 reads CASSSGQPRDQPQHF. The CDR3 bases are TGTGCCAGCAGCTCGGGACAACCGCGGGATCAGCCCCAGCATTTT.

V usage is TRBV4-2 and J usage is TRBJ2-3; 8 positions agree with TRBD1. The CDR3 totals 15 residues. Germline CDR1 and CDR2: LGHNA and YNFKEQ. J was trimmed by 4 bases and V by 6 bases; bases with no gene match: 9. In nucleotides, the CDR3 is TGTGCCAGCAGTTACGGACAGGGCCGCGCAGATACGCAGTATTTT. This codes for CASSYGQGRADTQYF.

This clone was seen a single time. This chain links TRBV7-8 with TRBJ1-1; 7 bases agree with TRBD1. With V trimmed by 4 bases and J by 9 bases, 8 bases remained unmatched. The CDR3 runs to 13 residues. Per the germline V gene, CDR1 is SGHVS and CDR2 is FQNEAQ. This CDR3 is CASSYDRVEQAFF. CDR3 nucleotides: TGTGCCAGCAGCTATGACAGGGTTGAGCAAGCTTTCTTT.

The V and J genes are TRBV5-1 and TRBJ1-2, with TRBD1 as a possible D gene (5 bases). V was cut by 4 bases and J by 6 bases, with 22 bases left in between. Germline loops: CDR1 SGHRS, CDR2 YFSETQ. There are 16 residues in the CDR3. The CDR3 sequence: CASSPSYPRRGDGYTF. CDR3 nucleotides: TGCGCCAGCAGCCCGTCATACCCCAGGAGGGGTGATGGCTACACCTTC.

This chain links TRBV7-2 with TRBJ1-5; D perhaps matches TRBD1 (5 bases). Deletions cut 0 bases from V and 6 bases from J, with 9 bases between. The CDR3 spans 14 residues. CDR1 and CDR2 from the germline V gene are SGHTA and FQGNSA. The CDR3, as DNA: TGTGCCAGCAGCTTAGCCCCAGGGTCTCAGCCCCAGCATTTT. This gives the protein CASSLAPGSQPQHF.

This chain connects TRBV9 to TRBJ1-1; D not certain. CDR3 length: 13 amino acids. From germline, CDR1 is SGDLS and CDR2 YYNGEE. V lost 3 bases to trimming and J lost 3 bases, with 9 bases between them. The CDR3 sequence is CASSENSDTEAFF. The CDR3, as DNA: TGTGCCAGCAGCGAAAACAGTGACACTGAAGCTTTCTTT.

In this sample, this clone turned up a few times. The chain joins TRBV7-9 to TRBJ2-2; 11 positions match TRBD1. J was trimmed by 3 bases and V by 9 bases; bases with no gene match: 3. CDR3 length equals 14 residues. Germline V gives CDR1 SEHNR, CDR2 FQNEAQ (reference sequence). Here the CDR3 DNA reads TGTGCCAGAGGACAGGGGGCCGACACCGGGGAGCTGTTTTTT. Residues: CARGQGADTGELFF.

V is TRBV9 and J is TRBJ1-2; D is unclear. CDR1 SGDLS and CDR2 YYNGEE come from the germline V gene. The CDR3 has 20 amino acids. V was clipped by 3 bases and J by 2 bases, with 29 bases between them. CDR3 sequence: CASSGSAQTPRAHRNYGYTF. Written as DNA, the CDR3 is TGTGCCAGCAGCGGCTCGGCACAGACCCCGCGGGCTCACCGAAACTATGGCTACACCTTC.

The chain carries TRBV18 and TRBJ2-6, with 10 bases matching TRBD1. This CDR3 is built from 16 residues. Losses at the gene ends were 3 bases for V and 4 bases for J; bases not matched to a gene: 3. Germline V gene data show CDR1 as KGHSH and CDR2 as LQKENI. Written as DNA, the CDR3 is TGTGCCAGCTCACCGGGACAGGGGTACGGGGCCAACGTCCTGACTTTC. Its protein is CASSPGQGYGANVLTF.

The chain employs TRBV13 and TRBJ1-6; D unresolved. The CDR3 contains 14 residues. V shed 1 base and J shed 4 bases, with 5 bases lying between them. Germline CDR1 PRHDT, CDR2 FYEKMQ (reference sequence). This CDR3 reads CASSLAQYNSPLHF. The DNA of the CDR3 is TGTGCCAGCAGCTTAGCTCAGTATAATTCACCCCTCCACTTT.

CDR3 DNA sequence: TGTGCCAGCAGCAACATGGGGAGCGGGGGGGGGAAAGGCTCCTACGAGCAGTACTTC. Amino acids: CASSNMGSGGGKGSYEQYF. This chain joins TRBV21-1 and TRBJ2-7; no DNA check was done on the table's D call, TRBD2. TRBV21-1 is a pseudogene locus. The CDR3 is made up of 19 amino acids.

This rearrangement joins TRBV5-1 to TRBJ2-7, with D perhaps TRBD2 (5 bases). Germline CDR1 is SGHRS and CDR2 is YFSETQ. The V end was cut by 0 bases, the J end by 2 bases, with 6 bases between. CDR3 length: 13 residues. Written as DNA, the CDR3 is TGCGCCAGCAGCTTGGCGGGGACCTACGAGCAGTACTTC. Protein product: CASSLAGTYEQYF.

The V and J genes are TRBV4-3 and TRBJ1-2, with D possibly being TRBD1 (5 bases). Per germline, CDR1 LGHNA and CDR2 YSLEER. V gave up 0 bases and J gave up 4 bases, with 12 bases separating them. The CDR3 length is 15 residues. CDR3 region: CASSQDRGSTYGYTF. The DNA of the CDR3 is TGCGCCAGCAGCCAAGACCGGGGGTCGACCTATGGCTACACCTTC.

This chain links TRBV5-4 with TRBJ2-2; D may be TRBD2 (5 bases). The CDR3 covers 15 residues. Germline V CDR1 and CDR2: SGHNT, YYREEE (reference sequence). V lost 2 bases and J 1 base, leaving 9 bases between the germline ends. This chain's CDR3 is CASSLTRVNTGELFF. In DNA form, the CDR3 reads TGTGCCAGCAGCTTAACTAGAGTGAACACCGGGGAGCTGTTTTTT.

The CDR3 coding sequence is TGTGCCAGCAGCCCCGGGGGGGCTACTAACTATGGCTACACCTTC. The encoded protein is CASSPGGATNYGYTF. The V and J genes are TRBV6-6 and TRBJ1-2; the D gene is possibly TRBD1 (6 bases). The CDR3 consists of 15 residues. Germline CDR1 reads MNHNY; CDR2 reads SVGAGI (reference sequence). V gave up 6 bases and J gave up 0 bases, with 14 bases separating them.